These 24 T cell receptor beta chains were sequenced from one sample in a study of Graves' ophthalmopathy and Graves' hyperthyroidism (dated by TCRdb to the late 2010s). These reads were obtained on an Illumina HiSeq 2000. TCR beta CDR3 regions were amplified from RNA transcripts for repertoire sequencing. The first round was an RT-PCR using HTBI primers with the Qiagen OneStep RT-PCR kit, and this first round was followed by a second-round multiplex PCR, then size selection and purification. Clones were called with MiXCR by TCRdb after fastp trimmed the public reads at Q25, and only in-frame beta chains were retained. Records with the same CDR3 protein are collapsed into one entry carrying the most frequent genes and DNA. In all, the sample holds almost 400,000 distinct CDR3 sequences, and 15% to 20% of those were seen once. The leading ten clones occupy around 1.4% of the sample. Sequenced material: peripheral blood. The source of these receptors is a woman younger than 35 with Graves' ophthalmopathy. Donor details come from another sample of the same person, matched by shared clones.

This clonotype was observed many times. CDR3 loop: CASSYRGLETQYF. CDR3 DNA sequence: TGTGCCAGCAGTTACAGGGGGCTAGAGACCCAGTACTTC. The gene calls are TRBV27 and TRBJ2-5; 9 nucleotides agree with TRBD1. CDR3 length: 13 residues. Germline assignment: CDR1 MNHEY and CDR2 SMNVEV (reference sequence). The V and J ends lost 4 bases and 4 bases, in that order; junction bases with no gene match: 1.

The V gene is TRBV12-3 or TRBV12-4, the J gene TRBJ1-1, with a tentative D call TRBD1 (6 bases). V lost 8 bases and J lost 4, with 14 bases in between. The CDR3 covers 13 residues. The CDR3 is CASGGTPGTEAFF. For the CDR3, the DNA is TGTGCCAGCGGGGGGACACCCGGCACTGAAGCTTTCTTT.

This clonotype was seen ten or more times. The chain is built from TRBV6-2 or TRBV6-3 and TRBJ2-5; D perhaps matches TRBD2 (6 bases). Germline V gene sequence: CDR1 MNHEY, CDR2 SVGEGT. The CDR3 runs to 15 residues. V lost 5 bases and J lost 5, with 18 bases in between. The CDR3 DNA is TGTGCCAGCAGTCATCCCGGGACTGTTGGGGAGACCCAGTACTTC. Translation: CASSHPGTVGETQYF.

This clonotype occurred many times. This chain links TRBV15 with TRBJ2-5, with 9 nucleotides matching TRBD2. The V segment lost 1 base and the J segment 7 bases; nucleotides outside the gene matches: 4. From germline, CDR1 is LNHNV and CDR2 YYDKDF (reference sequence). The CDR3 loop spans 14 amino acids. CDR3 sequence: CATSRAIAGVTQYF. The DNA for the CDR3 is TGTGCCACCAGCAGAGCGATAGCGGGGGTGACCCAGTACTTC.

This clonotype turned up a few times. The CDR3, as DNA: TGCGCCAGCAGCCAAGATACAGGGACCCTCAATCAGCCCCAGCATTTT. It yields the protein CASSQDTGTLNQPQHF. The chain combines TRBV4-3 with TRBJ1-5, with TRBD1 as a possible D gene (6 bases). Germline CDR1 reads LGHNA; CDR2 reads YSLEER. Trimming stripped 0 bases from V and 3 bases from J, with 12 bases between. The CDR3 consists of 16 residues.

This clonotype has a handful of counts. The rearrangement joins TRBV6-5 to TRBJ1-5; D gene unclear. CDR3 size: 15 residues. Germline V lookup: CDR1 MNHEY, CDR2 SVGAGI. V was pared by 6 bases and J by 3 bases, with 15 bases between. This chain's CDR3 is CASSLFRGTNQPQHF. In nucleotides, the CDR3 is TGTGCCAGCAGCTTATTCCGGGGAACCAATCAGCCCCAGCATTTT.

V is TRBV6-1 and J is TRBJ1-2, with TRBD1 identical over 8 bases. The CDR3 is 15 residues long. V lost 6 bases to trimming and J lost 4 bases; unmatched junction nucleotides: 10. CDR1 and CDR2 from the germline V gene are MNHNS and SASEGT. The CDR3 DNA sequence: TGTGCCAGCAGCAGCCTGCTGGGACAGGTCTATGGCTACACCTTC. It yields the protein CASSSLLGQVYGYTF.

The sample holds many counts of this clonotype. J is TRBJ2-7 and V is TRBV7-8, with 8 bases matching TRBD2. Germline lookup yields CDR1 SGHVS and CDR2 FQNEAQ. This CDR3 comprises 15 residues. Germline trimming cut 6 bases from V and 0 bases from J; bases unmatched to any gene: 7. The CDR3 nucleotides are TGTGCCAGCAGGGCCGGTCTAGCGGGCTCCTACGAGCAGTACTTC. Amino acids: CASRAGLAGSYEQYF.

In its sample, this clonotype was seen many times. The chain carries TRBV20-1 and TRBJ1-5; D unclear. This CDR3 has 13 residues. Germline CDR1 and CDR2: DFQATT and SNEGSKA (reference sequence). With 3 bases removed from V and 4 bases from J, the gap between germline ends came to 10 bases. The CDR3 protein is CSASAGNNQPQHF. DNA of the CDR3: TGCAGTGCTAGTGCGGGTAATAATCAGCCCCAGCATTTT.

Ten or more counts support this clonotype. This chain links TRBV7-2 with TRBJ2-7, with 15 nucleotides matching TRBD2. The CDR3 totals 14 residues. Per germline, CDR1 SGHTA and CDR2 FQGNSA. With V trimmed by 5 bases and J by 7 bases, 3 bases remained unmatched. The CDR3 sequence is CASSTGTSGREQYF. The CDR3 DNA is TGTGCCAGCAGCACGGGGACTAGCGGGAGGGAGCAGTACTTC.

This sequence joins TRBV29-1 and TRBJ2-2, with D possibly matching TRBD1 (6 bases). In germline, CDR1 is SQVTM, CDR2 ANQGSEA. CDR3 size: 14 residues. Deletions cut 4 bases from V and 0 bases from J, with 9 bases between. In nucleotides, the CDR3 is TGCAGCGTTGTCAGGGGCCCGAACACCGGGGAGCTGTTTTTT. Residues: CSVVRGPNTGELFF.

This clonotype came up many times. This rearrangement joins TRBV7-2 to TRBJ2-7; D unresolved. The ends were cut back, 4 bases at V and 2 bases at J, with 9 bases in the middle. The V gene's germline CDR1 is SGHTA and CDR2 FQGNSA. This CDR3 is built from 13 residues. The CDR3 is CASSSSPPYEQYF. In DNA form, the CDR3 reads TGTGCCAGCAGCTCTTCGCCCCCCTACGAGCAGTACTTC. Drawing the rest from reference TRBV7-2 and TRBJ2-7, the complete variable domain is GAGVSQSPSNKVTEKGKDVELRCDPISGHTALYWYRQSLGQGLEFLIYFQGNSAPDKSGLPSDRFSAERTGGSVSTLTIQRTQQEDSAVYLCASSSSPPYEQYFGPGTRLTVT.

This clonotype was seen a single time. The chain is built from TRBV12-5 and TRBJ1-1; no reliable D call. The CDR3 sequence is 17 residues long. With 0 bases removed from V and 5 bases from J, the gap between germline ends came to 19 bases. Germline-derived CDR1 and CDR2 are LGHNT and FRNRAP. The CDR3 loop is CASGLVLGQRGETEAFF. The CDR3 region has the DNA TGTGCTAGTGGTTTGGTATTAGGTCAACGGGGTGAAACTGAAGCTTTCTTT.

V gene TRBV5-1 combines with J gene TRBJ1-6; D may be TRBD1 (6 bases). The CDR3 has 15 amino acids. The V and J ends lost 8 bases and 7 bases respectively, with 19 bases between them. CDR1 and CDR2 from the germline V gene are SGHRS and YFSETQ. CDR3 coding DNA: TGCGCCAGTACCGAGGGGGTAGAGGGAAATTCACCCCTCCACTTT. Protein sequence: CASTEGVEGNSPLHF.

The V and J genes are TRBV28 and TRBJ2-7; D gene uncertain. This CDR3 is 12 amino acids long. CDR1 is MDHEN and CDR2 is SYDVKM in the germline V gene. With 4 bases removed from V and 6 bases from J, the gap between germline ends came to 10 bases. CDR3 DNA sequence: TGTGCCAGCAGTTCTGAAGGCGTCGAGCAGTACTTC. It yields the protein CASSSEGVEQYF.

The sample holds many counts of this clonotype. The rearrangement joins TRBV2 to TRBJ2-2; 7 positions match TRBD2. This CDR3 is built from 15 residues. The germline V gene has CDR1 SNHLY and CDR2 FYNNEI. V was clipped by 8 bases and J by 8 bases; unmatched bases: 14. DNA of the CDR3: TGTGCCAGCCTAGCCCAAGAAGGAGCGGGGGGGGAGCTGTTTTTT. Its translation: CASLAQEGAGGELFF.

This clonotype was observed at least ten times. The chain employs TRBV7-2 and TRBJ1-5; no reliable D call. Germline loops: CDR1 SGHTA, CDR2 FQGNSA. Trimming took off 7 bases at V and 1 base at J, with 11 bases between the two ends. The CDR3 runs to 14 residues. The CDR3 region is CASTPTRSNQPQHF. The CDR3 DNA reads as TGTGCCAGCACCCCTACAAGGAGCAATCAGCCCCAGCATTTT.

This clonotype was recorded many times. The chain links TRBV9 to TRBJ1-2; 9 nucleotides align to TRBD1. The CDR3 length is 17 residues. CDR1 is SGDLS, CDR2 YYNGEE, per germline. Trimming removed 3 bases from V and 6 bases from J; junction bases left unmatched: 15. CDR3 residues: CASSEAPETGGKHGYTF. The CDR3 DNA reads TGTGCCAGCAGCGAGGCCCCCGAGACAGGGGGTAAACATGGCTACACCTTC.

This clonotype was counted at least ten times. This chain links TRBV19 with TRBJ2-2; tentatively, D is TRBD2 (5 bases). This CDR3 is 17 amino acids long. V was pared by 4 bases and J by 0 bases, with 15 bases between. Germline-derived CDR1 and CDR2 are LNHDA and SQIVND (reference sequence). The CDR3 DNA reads TGTGCCAGTAGTACAACTAGGAAGCTCACGAACACCGGGGAGCTGTTTTTT. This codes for CASSTTRKLTNTGELFF.

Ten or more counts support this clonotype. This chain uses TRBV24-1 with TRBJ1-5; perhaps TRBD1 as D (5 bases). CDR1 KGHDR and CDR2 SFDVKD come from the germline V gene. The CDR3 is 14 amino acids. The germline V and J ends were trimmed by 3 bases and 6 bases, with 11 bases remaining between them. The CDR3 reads CATSDGLGTQPQHF. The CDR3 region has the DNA TGTGCCACCAGTGATGGGTTAGGGACTCAGCCCCAGCATTTT.

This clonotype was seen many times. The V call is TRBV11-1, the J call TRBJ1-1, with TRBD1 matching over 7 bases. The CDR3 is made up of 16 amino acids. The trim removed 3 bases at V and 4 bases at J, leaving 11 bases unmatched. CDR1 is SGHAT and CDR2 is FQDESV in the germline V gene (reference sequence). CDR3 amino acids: CASSLTGIALSTEAFF. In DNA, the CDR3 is TGTGCCAGCAGCTTGACAGGGATAGCACTAAGCACTGAAGCTTTCTTT.

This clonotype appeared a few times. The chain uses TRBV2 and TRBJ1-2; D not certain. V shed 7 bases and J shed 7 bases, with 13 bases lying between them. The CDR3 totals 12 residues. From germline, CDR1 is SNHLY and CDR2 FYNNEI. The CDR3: CASTGGPSGYTF. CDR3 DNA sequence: TGTGCCAGCACGGGCGGCCCATCTGGCTACACCTTC.

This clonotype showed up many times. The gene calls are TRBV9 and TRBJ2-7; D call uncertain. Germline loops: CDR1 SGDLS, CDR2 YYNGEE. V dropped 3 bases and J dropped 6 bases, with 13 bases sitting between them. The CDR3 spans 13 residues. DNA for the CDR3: TGTGCCAGCAGCGCGAATATCCTCGGCGAGCAGTACTTC. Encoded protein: CASSANILGEQYF.

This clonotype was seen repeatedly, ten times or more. The CDR3 is CASSLGGAGTGELFF. CDR3 DNA sequence: TGTGCCAGCAGCTTAGGGGGGGCGGGCACCGGGGAGCTGTTTTTT. The chain has TRBV7-8 and TRBJ2-2; D might be TRBD1 or TRBD2, each matching 6 bases. The V gene lost 1 base and the J gene lost 4 bases, with 10 bases spanning the gap. This CDR3 is built from 15 residues. Germline assignment: CDR1 SGHVS and CDR2 FQNEAQ.